This is a list of T cell receptor beta chains from one sample in a study of tumor-infiltrating lymphocytes in primary liver carcinoma. TCRdb recomputed calls from the multiplex PCR reads with MiXCR, one row per CDR3 protein. This table has about 22,000 distinct CDR3 sequences, around 84% appearing once. Sequencing was done on a sample of liver tumor tissue from sampling region 2. The source of these receptors is a woman in her twenties or thirties with primary liver carcinoma and hepatitis B virus infection. Both conserved end residues are part of each CDR3. The D gene is left open where the match is weak. Clone size is given for some rows only: seen once, a few or many times, or a class if the clone is expanded.

cdr3_length,v_call,d_call,clone_size,j_call,cdr3_aa,cdr3_nt
15,TRBV5-6,NA,NA,TRBJ2-2,CANSLAPRITRGLFF,TGTGCCAACAGCTTGGCACCCAGAATCACCCGGGGGCTGTTTTTT
14,TRBV29-1,TRBD2,many,TRBJ2-1,CSAGASGRSNEQFF,TGCAGCGCTGGGGCTAGCGGGAGATCGAATGAGCAGTTCTTC
18,TRBV7-8,NA,NA,TRBJ2-5,CANSLGGPRGSYQETQYF,TGTGCCAACAGCTTAGGGGGACCTAGAGGGAGTTATCAAGAGACCCAGTACTTC
16,TRBV6-6,NA,NA,TRBJ1-3,CPSSYLSGIAGNTIYF,TGTCCCAGCAGTTACTTATCGGGGATTGCTGGAAACACCATATATTTT
14,TRBV28,NA,NA,TRBJ1-3,CASSIQLVRNTIYF,TGTGCTAGCTCAATACAGTTGGTGAGAAACACCATATATTTT
13,TRBV6-5,NA,NA,TRBJ2-3,CASGPRPSDTQYF,TGTGCCAGTGGCCCCCGACCCTCAGATACGCAGTATTTT
16,TRBV4-2,TRBD2,NA,TRBJ2-4,CASSQASAGSKKIQYF,TGTGCCAGCAGCCAAGCTTCAGCGGGATCCAAAAAGATTCAGTACTTC
15,TRBV2,NA,many,TRBJ2-1,CASSTMRALYNEQFF,TGTGCCAGCAGTACGATGCGGGCCCTCTACAATGAGCAGTTCTTC
15,TRBV6-5,NA,NA,TRBJ2-7,CASSYKDSSFYEPYF,TGTGCCAGCAGTTACAAGGACAGCAGCTTCTACGAACCGTACTTC
17,TRBV28,NA,NA,TRBJ1-5,CTSSPFTGGHSNQPQHF,TGTACCAGTAGTCCGTTCACGGGAGGACACTCCAATCAGCCCCAGCATTTT
16,TRBV7-8,NA,NA,TRBJ2-1,CASSSPRGGWYNEQFF,TGTGCCAGCAGCTCCCCTCGGGGCGGATGGTACAATGAGCAGTTCTTC
18,TRBV29-1,NA,once,TRBJ2-1,CSVEGEQLTSLPWDEKFF,TGCAGCGTTGAAGGGGAACAACTAACGTCCCTCCCCTGGGATGAGAAGTTCTTC
14,TRBV10-3,NA,NA,TRBJ1-3,CAINKSVSGNTIYF,TGTGCCATTAATAAGTCAGTTTCTGGAAACACCATATATTTT
18,TRBV20-1,TRBD2,few,TRBJ2-7,CSARFGGTSGTNFYEQYF,TGCAGTGCTAGATTTGGTGGTACTAGCGGGACAAACTTCTACGAGCAGTACTTC
15,TRBV7-9,NA,NA,TRBJ2-3,CASIDPRTRADAQYF,TGTGCCAGCATAGATCCCCGGACGAGGGCAGATGCGCAGTATTTT
15,TRBV7-3,NA,medium-sized,TRBJ2-3,CASSPYKGGTDTQYF,TGTGCCAGCAGCCCCTATAAAGGCGGCACAGATACGCAGTATTTT
17,TRBV4-2,NA,NA,TRBJ2-7,CTSSQYDYSGTAYEQYF,TGTACCAGCAGCCAATATGACTATAGCGGAACCGCCTACGAGCAGTACTTC
15,TRBV11-1,NA,NA,TRBJ2-4,CASSLAETGYGVKYF,TGTGCCAGCAGCTTAGCCGAGACAGGTTATGGCGTTAAGTACTTC
15,TRBV7-8,TRBD1,NA,TRBJ2-7,CDSSYPGQVLYKQYF,TGTGACAGCAGCTACCCGGGACAGGTGCTCTACAAGCAGTACTTC
15,TRBV11-2,NA,NA,TRBJ2-3,CASSLVARSIDTQYF,TGTGCCAGTAGCTTAGTAGCGAGAAGCATAGATACGCAATATTTT
13,TRBV6-2/TRBV6-3,NA,NA,TRBJ1-1,CAGNYKWSTEAFF,TGTGCCGGCAACTACAAGTGGTCGACTGAAGCTTTCTTT
15,TRBV12-3/TRBV12-4,TRBD2,NA,TRBJ2-1,CANSLPGTSRLEQFF,TGTGCCAACAGCCTGCCCGGGACTAGCAGACTTGAGCAGTTCTTC
16,TRBV7-9,TRBD2,NA,TRBJ2-3,CTSGLYGTTSTDTQYF,TGTACTAGCGGCTTGTACGGGACTACCAGCACAGATACGCAGTATTTT
12,TRBV29-1,NA,NA,TRBJ2-5,CSARASQETQYF,TGCAGCGCCAGGGCAAGCCAAGAGACCCAGTACTTC
16,TRBV6-5,NA,NA,TRBJ2-6,CTISYYPGAGANVLTF,TGTACCATCAGCTACTACCCGGGAGCTGGGGCCAACGTCCTGACTTTC
13,TRBV6-5,NA,NA,TRBJ2-2,CASGQGRTGEPFF,TGTGCCAGCGGGCAGGGACGGACCGGTGAGCCGTTTTTT
15,TRBV11-3,TRBD2,NA,TRBJ2-1,CASSRLAGGRYEQFF,TGTGCCAGCAGCCGACTAGCGGGAGGGAGGTACGAGCAGTTCTTC
17,TRBV5-4,NA,NA,TRBJ2-3,CVSSVDGHHPPPDTQYF,TGTGTCAGCAGCGTAGACGGACACCATCCACCCCCAGATACGCAGTATTTT
15,TRBV28,NA,NA,TRBJ2-3,CASTRTSWVTDRQYF,TGTGCCAGCACTCGGACAAGCTGGGTGACAGATAGGCAGTATTTT
12,TRBV29-1,NA,NA,TRBJ2-3,CSVTPGTDTQYF,TGCAGCGTCACGCCAGGCACAGATACGCAGTATTTT
16,TRBV6-5,NA,NA,TRBJ2-2,CASSNGLSPNTGELFF,TGTGCCAGCAGTAATGGACTATCGCCGAACACCGGGGAGCTCTTTTTT
19,TRBV6-1,NA,NA,TRBJ2-2,CASSETLNGGAANTGELFF,TGTGCAAGCAGTGAAACCCTTAACGGGGGCGCCGCGAACACCGGGGAGCTGTTTTTT
16,TRBV21-1,NA,few,TRBJ2-2,CASSEKDRARTGGLFF,TGTGCCAGCAGCGAGAAGGACAGGGCCCGCACCGGGGGGCTGTTTTTT
18,TRBV4-3,TRBD2,NA,TRBJ2-7,CASSQAVTGGHISYKQYF,TGCGCCAGCAGCCAAGCTGTGACGGGGGGTCATATTAGCTACAAGCAATACTTC
15,TRBV5-1,TRBD1,many,TRBJ2-5,CASSHDRVGQETQYF,TGCGCCAGCAGCCACGACAGGGTTGGGCAAGAGACCCAGTACTTC
13,TRBV29-1,NA,NA,TRBJ2-1,CSVENSNHNERLF,TGCAGCGTTGAAAATAGCAACCACAATGAGCGGTTATTC
16,TRBV4-3,NA,NA,TRBJ2-7,CASNKDRTMTTYEQYF,TGCGCCAGCAACAAAGATAGGACTATGACCACTTACGAGCAGTACTTC
16,TRBV24-1,TRBD1,many,TRBJ2-5,CATSDPLGQDQETQYF,TGTGCCACCAGTGATCCACTAGGACAGGATCAAGAGACCCAGTACTTC
14,TRBV30,NA,NA,TRBJ1-2,CAWSVLGQRCGYAF,TGTGCCTGGAGTGTACTCGGACAGCGCTGTGGCTACGCCTTC
12,TRBV6-6,NA,NA,TRBJ2-2,CASCYSSGELFF,TGTGCCAGTTGTTATAGCTCCGGGGAGCTGTTTTTT
17,TRBV5-4,NA,NA,TRBJ2-3,CARSVDGHAPPTDKQYF,TGTGCCAGAAGCGTAGACGGACACGCTCCACCCACAGATAAGCAGTATTTT
16,TRBV28,NA,NA,TRBJ2-6,CASRRDETSGANVLAF,TGTGCCAGCAGGCGGGACGAAACCTCTGGGGCCAACGTCCTGGCTTTC
16,TRBV11-2,NA,NA,TRBJ2-3,CASSRRGVLNTDTQYF,TGTGCCAGTAGTCGCAGGGGGGTCCTAAACACAGATACGCAGTATTTT
16,TRBV29-1,TRBD2,NA,TRBJ2-3,CSASRASGSRSDERYF,TGCAGCGCCTCCCGGGCTAGCGGGAGTAGATCAGATGAGCGGTATTTT
15,TRBV11-3,TRBD2,NA,TRBJ2-1,CASIRLAGGRYEQFF,TGTGCCAGCATCCGACTAGCGGGAGGGCGGTATGAGCAGTTCTTC
18,TRBV11-2,TRBD2,NA,TRBJ2-2,CASSSPRAGAPNIGEPFF,TGTGCCAGCAGCTCACCCCGAGCGGGGGCCCCGAACATCGGGGAGCCGTTTTTT
16,TRBV11-2,NA,NA,TRBJ2-3,CTSSRRGGLITDMQYF,TGTACCAGCAGTCGCAGGGGGGGCCTAATCACAGATATGCAGTATTTT
15,TRBV6-5,NA,NA,TRBJ2-2,CASSPRIGFTGELFF,TGTGCCAGCAGTCCGCGTATAGGGTTCACCGGGGAGCTGTTCTTT
15,TRBV6-6,TRBD2,NA,TRBJ2-3,CASSYQRGNTDAQYF,TGTGCCAGCAGTTACCAGCGGGGGAACACTGATGCGCAGTATTTT
14,TRBV28,TRBD1,NA,TRBJ2-5,CASSLHRGWETQYF,TGTGCCAGCAGTTTACACAGGGGCTGGGAGACCCAGTACTTC
14,TRBV12-3/TRBV12-4,NA,NA,TRBJ2-1,CASSVTGTSDEQFF,TGTGCCAGCAGTGTTACCGGGACTTCCGATGAGCAGTTCTTC
13,TRBV25-1,NA,many,TRBJ2-7,CASSGYVGSQQYF,TGTGCCAGCAGTGGATATGTGGGGAGCCAACAGTACTTC
15,TRBV11-2,NA,NA,TRBJ1-2,CTSTLYGMAGRGYTF,TGTACCAGCACCTTATATGGGATGGCAGGGAGAGGCTACACCTTC
16,TRBV11-2,NA,NA,TRBJ2-3,CACSRRGDLGTDTQYF,TGTGCCTGCAGTCGCAGGGGGGACCTAGGCACAGATACGCAGTATTTT
11,TRBV6-2/TRBV6-3,NA,NA,TRBJ2-1,CATSSSRELFF,TGTGCCACCTCCTCGTCGAGGGAGCTGTTCTTC
14,TRBV6-5,NA,NA,TRBJ1-2,CASSYNGQCSGHTF,TGTGCCAGCAGTTATAACGGACAGTGCAGCGGTCACACCTTC
15,TRBV5-6,TRBD1,NA,TRBJ1-3,CASSPRTGSGNTVYF,TGTGCCAGCAGCCCCAGGACAGGGTCTGGAAACACCGTATATTTT